This T cell receptor beta chain is drawn from a study of cytomegalovirus exposure and HLA in healthy donors. Of note for this clone: Its antigen is undetermined.

This CDR3 has 17 residues. Germline-derived CDR1 and CDR2 are SGDLS and YYNGEE. V dropped 4 bases and J dropped 3; count of bases not matched to a gene: 12. A multiplex PCR was run with 60 Vbeta primers and 13 Jbeta primers. Only in-frame clones appear in the TCRdb table, and some are missing; sequencing was by immunoSEQ multiplex PCR. Here the sample spans 100,000 to 150,000 clones, about 80% being singletons. Broader study findings: Productive rates of about 90% or about 30% were seen for most TCR beta V segments in an earlier analysis. Accurate predictions that matched the HLA-A and HLA-B alleles of most subjects were reportedly made from TCR beta sequences. Clonal expansion, a later analysis showed, was greater in HLA-associated TCR beta chains than in equally common others.

Sequenced: PBMCs. The rearrangement links TRBV9 to TRBJ2-3; 9 bases are shared with TRBD2. The receptor was derived from a young man in good health and CMV-seropositive. The CDR3 coding sequence is TGTGCCAGCAGCCCAATCCTTAGCGGGAGTGGTACAGATACGCAGTATTTT. Encoded protein: CASSPILSGSGTDTQYF.